This TCR beta chain was recorded in a study of shared clonotypes between healthy human individuals. Overall study: Researchers assigned three CD4 naive, three CD4 memory, two CD8 naive and one CD8 memory plate to each donor.

Partitioning of CD4+ cells yielded a CD45RA+ naive subset and a CD45RA-negative memory subset. Germline lookup yields CDR1 SGHNT and CDR2 YYREEE (reference sequence). The CDR3 sequence is 19 residues long. V was pared by 0 bases and J by 1 base, with 13 bases of the junction left unmatched. Authors' processing steps: For the immunoSEQ data, sequences were junction-only without quality scores, so filtering differed. Profiling relied on immunoSEQ multiplex PCR, and the TCRdb table lists in-frame clones only, not all of them. V, J and clone size derive from that table, while D and trimming were established from the DNA sequence. This table has about 2.4 million clones, 80% to 95% appearing once.

This clonotype originated in a man aged 18 to 30 in good health. Some clones in this sample may be carry-over from other donors' samples. Sequences were obtained from naive CD4+ T cells from PBMCs. Described subset: CD45RA+ positively selected. The J gene is TRBJ1-3, the V gene TRBV5-4; 7 nucleotides match TRBD1. As DNA, the CDR3 is TGTGCCAGCAGCTTGGATATTAGACCGGGACAGAGATCTGGAAACACCATATATTTT. Protein: CASSLDIRPGQRSGNTIYF.